This entry concerns a single TCR beta chain. The data are from a study of T cell responses to AZD1222 COVID-19 vaccine. This table comes from immunoSEQ multiplex PCR, and its TCRdb copy is limited to in-frame clones, with some not included. In the table there are 140,000 to 150,000 clones, about 86% of which are singletons. The input for sequencing was peripheral blood, taken 28 days after the second AZD1222 dose. This TCR derives from an adult who received the AZD1222 COVID-19 vaccine.

The CDR3, as DNA: TGCAGCGACCGGTGGGGAGAAGGACCTTCCGGATTCGGCTACACCTTC. Amino acids: CSDRWGEGPSGFGYTF. The V call is TRBV29-1, the J call TRBJ1-2; D is unclear. The germline gives CDR1 SQVTM, CDR2 ANQGSEA. Trimming shortened V by 7 bases and J by 8 bases, and 29 bases separated the two germline ends. CDR3 size: 16 residues.